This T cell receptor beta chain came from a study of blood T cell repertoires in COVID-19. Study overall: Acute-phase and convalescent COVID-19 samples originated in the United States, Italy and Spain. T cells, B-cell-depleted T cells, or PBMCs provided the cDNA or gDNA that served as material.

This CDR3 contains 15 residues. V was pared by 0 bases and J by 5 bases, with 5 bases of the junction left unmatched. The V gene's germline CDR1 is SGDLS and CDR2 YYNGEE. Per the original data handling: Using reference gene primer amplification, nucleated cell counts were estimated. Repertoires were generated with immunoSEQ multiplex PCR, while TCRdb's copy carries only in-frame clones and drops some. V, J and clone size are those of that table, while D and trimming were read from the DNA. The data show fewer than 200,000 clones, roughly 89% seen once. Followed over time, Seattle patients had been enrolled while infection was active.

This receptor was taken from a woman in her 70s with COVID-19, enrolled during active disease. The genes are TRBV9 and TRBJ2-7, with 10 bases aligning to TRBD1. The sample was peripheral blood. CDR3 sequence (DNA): TGTGCCAGCAGCGTAGCAGGACAGGGGGTGGACGAGCAGTACTTC. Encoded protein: CASSVAGQGVDEQYF.